This T cell receptor (beta chain) emerged from a study of blood T cell repertoires in COVID-19. It was during active infection that Seattle patients were enrolled and then longitudinally followed. Authors' data handling: For nucleated cells, counts were estimated from reference gene primer amplification. The data were produced by immunoSEQ multiplex PCR, yet TCRdb's version contains in-frame clones alone and is incomplete. The V and J calls and clone size are taken from that table; D and trimming were inferred from the DNA. Of approximately 300,000 clones in the sample, nearly 90% were seen once. The junction had 12 bases not matched to a gene; V was cut back by 4 bases and J by 8 bases. This CDR3 has 17 amino acids. Looked up from germline, CDR1 is SGHTA and CDR2 is FQGTGA.

This receptor was taken from a middle-aged woman with COVID-19, enrolled during active disease. The rearrangement joins TRBV7-3 to TRBJ2-1, with 12 bases lining up with TRBD2. The sample was peripheral blood. CDR3 DNA: TGTGCCAGCAGCTCACGACTAGCGGGAGTGGGGGTGGATGAGCAGTTCTTC. Residues: CASSSRLAGVGVDEQFF.